This T cell receptor (beta chain) was profiled in a study of shared clonotypes between healthy human individuals. Germline V gene lookup returns CDR1 SGHTS and CDR2 YDEGEE. V lost 4 bases and J lost 2; bases outside the gene matches: 9. The CDR3 consists of 16 residues. Generated by immunoSEQ multiplex PCR, the TCRdb table keeps only in-frame clones and is missing some. The top ten hold 0.6% to 0.7% of the sample, which has over a million clones, approximately 80% seen once. Sequencing used memory CD4+ T cells from PBMCs. Described subset: CD45RA-negative fraction. The chain is built from TRBV5-8 and TRBJ1-5; 7 bases are a match to TRBD1. The TCR was taken from a man between 18 and 35 years old in good health. Some clones in this sample may be carry-over from other donors' samples. The CDR3 nucleotides are TGTGCCAGCAGCCCGAGGACAGACAGGGGCAATCAGCCCCAGCATTTT. Its protein is CASSPRTDRGNQPQHF.